This T cell receptor (beta chain) emerged from a study of cytomegalovirus exposure and HLA in healthy donors. The germline gives CDR1 SGHAT, CDR2 FQNNGV. The CDR3 has 14 amino acids. V was shortened by 5 bases and J by 6 bases, with 17 bases between the two germline ends. Study outcomes and limitations: The tendency of first-cohort TCR clusters to co-occur in the 100 to 150 validation repertoires emerged from a later analysis. CMV antigen specificity was confirmed in vitro for a few CMV-associated chains. Reports showed the classifier diagnosing cytomegalovirus status with high specificity and sensitivity.

With regard to this clone: Its antigen is not identified.

The repertoire was sequenced with immunoSEQ multiplex PCR; TCRdb's copy has only in-frame clones and lacks some. The top ten clones hold around 0.91% of a sample with 250,000 to 400,000 clones, approximately 91% of them seen once. Sequencing was done on a sample of PBMCs. This TCR came from a man under 40 in good health and CMV-seronegative. The chain carries TRBV11-2 and TRBJ2-7; a possible D gene is TRBD1 (7 bases). DNA for the CDR3: TGTGCCAGCAGCCCAGGGGGGCACCCGGGCGAGCAGTACTTC. Amino acid sequence: CASSPGGHPGEQYF. Together with reference TRBV11-2 and TRBJ2-7, the CDR3 gives the full variable domain: EAGVAQSPRYKIIEKRQSVAFWCNPISGHATLYWYQQILGQGPKLLIQFQNNGVVDDSQLPKDRFSAERLKGVDSTLKIQPAKLEDSAVYLCASSPGGHPGEQYFGPGTRLTVT.